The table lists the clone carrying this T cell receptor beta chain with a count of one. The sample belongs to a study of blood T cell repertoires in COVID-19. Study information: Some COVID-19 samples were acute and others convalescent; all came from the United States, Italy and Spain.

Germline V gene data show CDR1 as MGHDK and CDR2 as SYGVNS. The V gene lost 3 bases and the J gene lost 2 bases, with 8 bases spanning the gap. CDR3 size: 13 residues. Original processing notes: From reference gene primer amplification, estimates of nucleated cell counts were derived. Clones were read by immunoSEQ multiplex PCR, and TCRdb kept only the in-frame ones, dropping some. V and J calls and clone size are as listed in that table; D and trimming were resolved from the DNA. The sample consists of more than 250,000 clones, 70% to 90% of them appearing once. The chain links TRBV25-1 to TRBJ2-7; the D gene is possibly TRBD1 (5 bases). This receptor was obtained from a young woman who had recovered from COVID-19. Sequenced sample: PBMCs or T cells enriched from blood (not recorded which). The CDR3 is CASSDRVPYEQYF. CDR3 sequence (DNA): TGTGCCAGCAGTGACAGGGTTCCCTACGAGCAGTACTTC.